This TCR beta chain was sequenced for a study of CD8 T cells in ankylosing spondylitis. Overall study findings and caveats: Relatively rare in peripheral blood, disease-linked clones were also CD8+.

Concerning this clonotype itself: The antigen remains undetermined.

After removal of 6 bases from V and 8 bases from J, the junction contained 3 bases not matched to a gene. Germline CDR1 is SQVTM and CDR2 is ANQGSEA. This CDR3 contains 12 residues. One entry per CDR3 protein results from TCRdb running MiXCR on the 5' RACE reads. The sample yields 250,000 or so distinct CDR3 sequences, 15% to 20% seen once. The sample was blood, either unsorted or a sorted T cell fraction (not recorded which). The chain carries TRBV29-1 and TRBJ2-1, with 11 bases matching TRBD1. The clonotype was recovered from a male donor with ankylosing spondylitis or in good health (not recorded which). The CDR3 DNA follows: TGCAGCGTGTGGACAGGGGGCCATGAGCAGTTCTTC. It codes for CSVWTGGHEQFF.